This T cell receptor (beta chain) stems from a study of control samples from healthy donors and cancer patients. The CDR3 has 16 amino acids. The germline gives CDR1 WNHNN, CDR2 SYGVQD (reference sequence). The V gene lost 3 bases and the J gene lost 4 bases, with 17 bases spanning the gap. The method was immunoSEQ multiplex PCR; TCRdb's version includes in-frame clones alone and lacks a portion of them. The sample has about 130,000 clones; 91% are singletons. The chain couples TRBV10-1 to TRBJ2-3; D possibly corresponds to TRBD1 (6 bases). The TCR comes from a man aged 18-30 years in good health. The sample was blood. The CDR3 here is CASSDRQGLGSDTQYF. Written as DNA, the CDR3 is TGCGCCAGCAGTGACCGTCAGGGGCTCGGGTCAGATACGCAGTATTTT.